A single sample gave rise to the 6 T cell receptor beta chains below, sequenced in a study of beta chain features in type 1 diabetes. Expressed TCRB transcripts got sequenced, as all isolated RNA was reverse transcribed. TCRdb's copy holds only in-frame clones and misses some; the assay was immunoSEQ multiplex PCR. This sample has some 150,000 clones, with roughly 10% found just once. The sample taken for sequencing was central memory CD4+ T cells from blood. Source of these receptors: a woman aged 40 to 55 in good health.

This clone appeared a few times. The chain links TRBV4-3 to TRBJ2-5; the D gene is possibly TRBD1 (5 bases). CDR1 is LGHNA, CDR2 YSLEER, per germline. V dropped 4 bases and J dropped 3 bases, with 12 bases sitting between them. The CDR3 sequence is 14 residues long. The CDR3 nucleotides read TGCGCCAGCAGCCCAGGGCTATTTGAAGAGACCCAGTACTTC. This translates into CASSPGLFEETQYF.

This clone was counted only a few times. The sample holds other DNA sequences that translate to the same CDR3. The chain combines TRBV7-2 with TRBJ1-1; 7 bases fit TRBD1. V lost 1 base and J lost 5; bases outside the gene matches: 4. Germline V gives CDR1 SGHTA, CDR2 FQGNSA. The CDR3 covers 14 residues. CDR3 loop: CASSLVRGRTEAFF. The CDR3 coding sequence is TGTGCCAGCAGCTTAGTGAGGGGGCGAACTGAAGCTTTCTTT.

The table lists this clone with a few counts. V and J are TRBV5-6 and TRBJ1-2; D is unresolved. This CDR3 region has 14 residues. The V end was cut by 1 base, the J end by 8 bases, with 15 bases between. In germline, CDR1 is SGHDT, CDR2 YYEEEE. The CDR3 loop is CASSLPLTPMGYTF. The DNA for the CDR3 is TGTGCCAGCAGCTTGCCCCTGACACCTATGGGCTACACCTTC.

This clone was seen more than once but under ten times. In nucleotides, the CDR3 is TGTGCCAGTAGAAGGACAGTCAATCAGCCCCAGCATTTT. The encoded protein is CASRRTVNQPQHF. The rearrangement joins TRBV19 to TRBJ1-5; possible D gene TRBD1, 6 bases. The V end was cut by 6 bases, the J end by 3 bases, with 9 bases between. The CDR3 length is 13 residues. Germline V gives CDR1 LNHDA, CDR2 SQIVND (reference sequence).

This clone was detected a few times. The chain couples TRBV19 to TRBJ2-3; weak D call: TRBD2 (5 bases). Trimming shortened V by 4 bases and J by 6 bases, and 14 bases separated the two germline ends. This CDR3 has 14 residues. CDR1 is LNHDA, CDR2 SQIVND, per germline (reference sequence). This chain's CDR3 is CASSTPGKGDTQYF. In DNA form, the CDR3 reads TGTGCCAGTAGTACACCGGGGAAAGGGGATACGCAGTATTTT.

V and J are TRBV25-1 and TRBJ1-5; weak D call: TRBD1 (6 bases). Trimming removed 3 bases at V and 5 bases at J, with 17 bases between. This CDR3 spans 16 amino acids. Germline-derived CDR1 and CDR2 are MGHDK and SYGVNS. CDR3 region: CASSERGREGDQPQHF. The DNA for the CDR3 is TGTGCCAGCAGTGAGCGAGGGAGGGAGGGGGATCAGCCCCAGCATTTT.